This T cell receptor (beta chain) appears in the sequencing data of a study of cytomegalovirus exposure and HLA in healthy donors. On the study more broadly: Researchers previously reported finding 90 million to 120 million unique TCR beta sequences from 170 million or so T cells. Study-wide results and caveats: TCR beta V- and J-gene trimming was later associated with a missense DCLRE1C variant. DRB1 had the most TCR associations and HLA-C the fewest, a later analysis found, with rates varying by HLA locus.

As for this clone: What it binds is unknown.

The PCR used 60 Vbeta and 13 Jbeta primers. Sequencing used immunoSEQ multiplex PCR; TCRdb keeps in-frame clones, though not all of them. The top ten hold 3.3% of the sample, which has about 130,000 clones, about 79% seen once. The CDR3 runs to 14 residues. Trimming removed 6 bases at V and 0 bases at J, with 11 bases between. Germline assignment: CDR1 MDHEN and CDR2 SYDVKM. What was sequenced was PBMCs. This TCR came from a woman between 50 and 59 years old in good health and CMV-seronegative. The chain uses TRBV28 and TRBJ2-5; tentatively, D is TRBD2 (5 bases). CDR3 amino acids: CASSPTSYQETQYF. CDR3 nucleotides: TGTGCCAGCAGCCCTACTAGTTACCAAGAGACCCAGTACTTC.